This T cell receptor beta chain stems from a study of blood T cell repertoires in COVID-19. Background on the study: From T cells, B-cell-depleted T cells, or PBMCs came the material, which was cDNA or gDNA.

As processed by the authors: Estimated nucleated cell counts came from reference gene primer amplification. Sequencing was performed with immunoSEQ multiplex PCR; in TCRdb, only in-frame clones are kept and a portion is missing. The DNA gave D and trimming, while V, J and clone size come from that table. The data hold around 150,000 clones, with roughly 93% observed a single time. Sequencing was done on a sample of peripheral blood. The TCR was taken from a young man with acute or convalescent COVID-19.

The CDR3: CASSSRRVPDTEAFF. DNA of the CDR3: TGTGCCAGCAGCTCCCGGCGGGTTCCCGACACTGAAGCTTTCTTT. This chain connects TRBV5-6 to TRBJ1-1; D not resolved. V was cut by 3 bases and J by 3 bases, with 15 bases left in between. The CDR3 is 15 amino acids. CDR1 SGHDT and CDR2 YYEEEE come from the germline V gene. The full variable domain, with the rest looked up from reference TRBV5-6 and TRBJ1-1, is DAGVTQSPTHLIKTRGQQVTLRCSPKSGHDTVSWYQQALGQGPQFIFQYYEEEERQRGNFPDRFSGHQFPNYSSELNVNALLLGDSALYLCASSSRRVPDTEAFFGQGTRLTVV.